Below, 10 T cell receptor beta chains from the same sample are listed, as sequenced in a study of T cells after yellow fever vaccination. Via MiXCR, TCRdb re-called the 5' RACE reads, giving one row per CDR3 protein. The table records about 580,000 distinct CDR3 sequences, less than 20% of them present only once. The sequences come from PBMCs, collected around 5 days after the first yellow fever vaccination. The receptor set was obtained from a man in his late teens or twenties who received the YFV17D yellow fever vaccine.

Here the CDR3 DNA reads TGTGCCAGCAGTTTTGTAGGGGGCATGAAGACCCAGTACTTC. Protein product: CASSFVGGMKTQYF. This chain links TRBV12-3 or TRBV12-4 with TRBJ2-5; TRBD1 matches 7 bases. V gave up 3 bases and J gave up 6 bases; unmatched junction bases: 7. CDR3 length: 14 residues.

The V call is TRBV20-1, the J call TRBJ1-4; D possibly corresponds to TRBD1 (5 bases). Per germline, CDR1 DFQATT and CDR2 SNEGSKA (reference sequence). Between the trimmed V and J ends, which lost 3 bases and 2 bases, there was a span of 19 bases. The CDR3 consists of 17 residues. CDR3 sequence: CSASPFGALGTNEKLFF. In DNA, the CDR3 is TGCAGTGCTAGCCCATTTGGGGCGCTAGGGACTAATGAAAAACTGTTTTTT.

This clonotype was observed a handful of times. V usage is TRBV19 and J usage is TRBJ1-1, with D uncertain. Germline lookup yields CDR1 LNHDA and CDR2 SQIVND (reference sequence). Trimming removed 2 bases from V and 8 bases from J, with 15 bases in between. The CDR3 is made up of 14 amino acids. In nucleotides, the CDR3 is TGTGCCAGTAGTATAATTGGCAGCTCAAGCGAAGCTTTCTTT. It translates to CASSIIGSSSEAFF.

The chain joins TRBV5-4 to TRBJ2-3, with 8 bases aligning to TRBD2. This CDR3 region has 14 residues. V lost 3 bases to trimming and J lost 5 bases; unmatched junction nucleotides: 5. CDR1 and CDR2 from the germline V gene are SGHNT and YYREEE (reference sequence). CDR3 nucleotide sequence: TGTGCCAGCAGCTCCGGGACTAGATTAGATACGCAGTATTTT. It yields the protein CASSSGTRLDTQYF.

This clonotype occurred many times. The chain has TRBV4-1 and TRBJ1-4; 9 bases fit TRBD1. V lost 0 bases, J lost 5 bases, and 4 bases stayed unmatched. The CDR3 has 16 residues. Germline V gene data show CDR1 as MGHRA and CDR2 as YSYEKL. The CDR3 DNA is TGCGCCAGCAGCCAAGATTGGGGACAGGGAAATGAAAAACTGTTTTTT. Amino acids: CASSQDWGQGNEKLFF.

This clonotype has a handful of counts. The V and J genes are TRBV3-1 and TRBJ1-2, with D possibly TRBD1 on 5 matching bases. The CDR3 is made up of 14 amino acids. V was shortened by 0 bases and J by 8 bases, with 13 bases between the two germline ends. The germline V gene encodes CDR1 LGHDT and CDR2 YNNKEL (reference sequence). The CDR3 loop reads CASSQERQGPGYTF. CDR3 in DNA: TGTGCCAGCAGCCAAGAAAGGCAGGGCCCGGGCTACACCTTC.

This chain joins TRBV12-3 or TRBV12-4 and TRBJ2-2, with TRBD2 identical over 9 bases. CDR3 size: 16 residues. J gave up 4 bases and V 6 bases, and 9 bases lay outside the gene matches. The CDR3 loop is CASSPRLAVGTGELFF. Written as DNA, the CDR3 is TGTGCCAGCAGCCCCCGACTAGCGGTGGGCACCGGGGAGCTGTTTTTT.

The gene calls are TRBV5-4 and TRBJ2-7; 7 bases map to TRBD1. V trimming: 3 bases; J trimming: 6 bases; junction bases outside the gene matches: 6. The V gene's germline CDR1 is SGHNT and CDR2 YYREEE (reference sequence). This CDR3 region has 13 residues. The CDR3 sequence: CASSYTTGSEQYF. The CDR3 DNA is TGTGCCAGCAGCTATACGACAGGGTCCGAGCAGTACTTC.

This chain links TRBV2 with TRBJ2-5, with D tentatively TRBD1 (6 bases). The CDR3 length is 15 residues. Germline loops: CDR1 SNHLY, CDR2 FYNNEI. Trimming pared 1 base from V and 3 bases from J, leaving 12 bases between. CDR3 sequence: CASSEGQVIEETQYF. As DNA, the CDR3 is TGTGCCAGCAGTGAAGGACAGGTGATTGAAGAGACCCAGTACTTC.

The chain combines TRBV18 with TRBJ1-1, with 8 bases lining up with TRBD1. Germline CDR1 KGHSH, CDR2 LQKENI. J was trimmed by 5 bases and V by 6 bases; bases with no gene match: 8. The CDR3 spans 14 residues. CDR3 in amino acids: CASSNWTGRTEAFF. The CDR3 nucleotides read TGTGCCAGCTCGAATTGGACAGGGCGAACTGAAGCTTTCTTT.